A selection of T cell receptor beta chains follows, all from one sample in a study of shared clonotypes between healthy human individuals. Using immunoSEQ multiplex PCR, the repertoire was profiled, and TCRdb retains in-frame clones only, with some absent. The sample consists of roughly 660,000 clones, about nine tenths of them appearing once. Sample: memory CD8+ T cells from PBMCs. The receptors shown here come from a man between 18 and 35 years old in good health. Some clones in this sample may be carry-over from other donors' samples. Both conserved end residues are part of each CDR3.

V gene | CDR3 protein
TRBV30 | CAAWGADGYTF
TRBV5-4 | CASSARDGFNYGYTF
TRBV9 | CASSVSTGAATEAFF
TRBV6-5 | CASRGAFYGYTF
TRBV28 | CASKSRGSRSYNEQFF
TRBV4-1 | CASSHPLRGAKTQYF
TRBV4-1 | CASSPGAVPGQGVYGYTF
TRBV9 | CASSGLRVGEEQFF
TRBV7-9 | CASSSRDRGYTF
TRBV4-3 | CASSQDPQGPYEQYF
TRBV2 | CASSERDRGTGANVLTF
TRBV7-2 | CASSWGQGVNTEAFF
TRBV7-9 | CASSFGTSGGNEQFF
TRBV7-9 | CASSFEQDIKNYGYTF
TRBV10-3 | CAIRDFAETQYF
TRBV9 | CASTRISIEESWGEYNEQFF
TRBV28 | CASSPDSYDTQYF
TRBV9 | CASSAGGGNEAFF
TRBV6-1 | CASRWLGYTF
TRBV5-6 | CASSFTGWGQYF
TRBV29-1 | CSGYIAPYYEQYF
TRBV28 | CASSRIQSTDTQYF
TRBV7-9 | CASSLTGPYYEQYF
TRBV7-9 | CASSLSNGRETQYF
TRBV28 | CASSLLQREKLFF
TRBV7-2 | CASSLTRSNTGELFF
TRBV27 | CASSLSSGSSYNEQFF
TRBV28 | CASRRGAEAFF
TRBV27 | CASTTASSNQPQHF
TRBV7-9 | CASSGRPQETQYF
TRBV9 | CASSVGGSSDEQYF